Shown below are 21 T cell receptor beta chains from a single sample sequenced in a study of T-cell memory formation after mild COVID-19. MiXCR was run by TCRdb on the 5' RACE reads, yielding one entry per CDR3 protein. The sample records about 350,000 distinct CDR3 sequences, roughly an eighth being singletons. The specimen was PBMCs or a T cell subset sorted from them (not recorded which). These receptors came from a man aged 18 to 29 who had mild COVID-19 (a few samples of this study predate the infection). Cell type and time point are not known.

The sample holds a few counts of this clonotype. CDR3 residues: CSARLGGAKDTQYF. CDR3 coding DNA: TGCAGTGCTAGACTGGGGGGGGCGAAAGATACGCAGTATTTT. The chain uses TRBV20-1 and TRBJ2-3; TRBD2 is a possible D gene (7 bases). The CDR3 runs to 14 residues. The germline V gene has CDR1 DFQATT and CDR2 SNEGSKA (reference sequence). Trimming left V 2 bases short and J 5 bases short, with 14 bases between.

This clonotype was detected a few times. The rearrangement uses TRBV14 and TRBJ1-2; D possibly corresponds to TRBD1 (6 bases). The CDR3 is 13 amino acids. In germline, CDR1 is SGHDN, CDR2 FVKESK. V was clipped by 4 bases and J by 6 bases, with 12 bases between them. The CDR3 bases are TGTGCCAGCAGCCCCCGGACAGCGGATGGCTACACCTTC. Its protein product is CASSPRTADGYTF. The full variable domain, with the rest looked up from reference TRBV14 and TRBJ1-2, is EAGVTQFPSHSVIEKGQTVTLRCDPISGHDNLYWYRRVMGKEIKFLLHFVKESKQDESGMPNNRFLAERTGGTYSTLKVQPAELEDSGVYFCASSPRTADGYTFGSGTRLTVV.

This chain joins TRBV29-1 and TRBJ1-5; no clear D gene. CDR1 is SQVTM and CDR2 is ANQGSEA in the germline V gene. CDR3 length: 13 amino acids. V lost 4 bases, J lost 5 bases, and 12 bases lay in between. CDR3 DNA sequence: TGCAGCGTTGCCCTGGCACCCGATCAGCCCCAGCATTTT. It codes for CSVALAPDQPQHF.

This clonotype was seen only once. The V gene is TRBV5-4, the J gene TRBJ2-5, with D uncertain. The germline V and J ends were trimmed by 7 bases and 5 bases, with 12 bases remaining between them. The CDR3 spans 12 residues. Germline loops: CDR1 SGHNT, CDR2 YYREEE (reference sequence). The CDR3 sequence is CASQAIGETQYF. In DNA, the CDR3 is TGTGCCAGCCAGGCGATAGGGGAGACCCAGTACTTC.

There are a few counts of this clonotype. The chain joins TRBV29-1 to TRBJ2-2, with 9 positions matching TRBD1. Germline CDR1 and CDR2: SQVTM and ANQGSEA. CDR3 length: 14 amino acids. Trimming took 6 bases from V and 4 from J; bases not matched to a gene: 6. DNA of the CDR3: TGCAGCGTGGCACAGGGGGCGGGCACCGGGGAGCTGTTTTTT. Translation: CSVAQGAGTGELFF.

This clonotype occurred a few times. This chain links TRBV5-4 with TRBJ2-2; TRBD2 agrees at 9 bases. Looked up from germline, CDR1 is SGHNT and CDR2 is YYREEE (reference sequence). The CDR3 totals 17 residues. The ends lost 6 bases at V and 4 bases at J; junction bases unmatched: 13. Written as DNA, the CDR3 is TGTGCCAGCACCAGAACCTTAGCGGGGGTGGGCACCGGGGAGCTGTTTTTT. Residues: CASTRTLAGVGTGELFF.

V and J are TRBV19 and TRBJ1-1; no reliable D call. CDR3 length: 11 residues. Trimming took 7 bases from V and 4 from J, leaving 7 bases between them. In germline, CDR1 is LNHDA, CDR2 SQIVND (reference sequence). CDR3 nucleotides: TGTGCCAGTATGAGGAGCACTGAAGCTTTCTTT. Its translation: CASMRSTEAFF.

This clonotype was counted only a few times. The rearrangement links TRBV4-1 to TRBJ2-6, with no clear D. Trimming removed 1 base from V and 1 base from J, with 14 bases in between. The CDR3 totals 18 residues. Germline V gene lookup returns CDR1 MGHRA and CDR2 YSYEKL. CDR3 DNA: TGCGCCAGCAGCCAAGGCTCAGGAGATTTGTCTGGGGCCAACGTCCTGACTTTC. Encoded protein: CASSQGSGDLSGANVLTF.

The CDR3 sequence: CASSSGRTLYEQYF. CDR3 DNA: TGCGCCAGCAGCTCGGGACGGACACTCTACGAGCAGTACTTC. The chain links TRBV5-1 to TRBJ2-7; the D call may be TRBD1 or TRBD2 (5 bases each). Per the germline V gene, CDR1 is SGHRS and CDR2 is YFSETQ. CDR3 size: 14 residues. Trimming removed 3 bases from V and 3 bases from J, with 13 bases in between.

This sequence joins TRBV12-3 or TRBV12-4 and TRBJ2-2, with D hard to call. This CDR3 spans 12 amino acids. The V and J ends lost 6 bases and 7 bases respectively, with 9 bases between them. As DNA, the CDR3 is TGTGCCAGCAGGCCCCTGGGCGGGGAGCTGTTTTTT. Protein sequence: CASRPLGGELFF.

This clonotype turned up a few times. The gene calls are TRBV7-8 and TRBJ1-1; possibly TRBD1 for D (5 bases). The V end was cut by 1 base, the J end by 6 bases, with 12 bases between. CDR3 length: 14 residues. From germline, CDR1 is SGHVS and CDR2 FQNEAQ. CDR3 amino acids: CASSLVRWGAEAFF. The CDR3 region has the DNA TGTGCCAGCAGCTTAGTGCGGTGGGGCGCTGAAGCTTTCTTT.

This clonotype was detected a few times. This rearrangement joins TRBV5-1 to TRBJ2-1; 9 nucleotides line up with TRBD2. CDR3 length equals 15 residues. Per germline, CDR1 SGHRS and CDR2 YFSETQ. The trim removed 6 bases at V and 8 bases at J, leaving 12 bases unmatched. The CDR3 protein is CASTTPSGDFDEQFF. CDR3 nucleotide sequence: TGCGCCAGCACCACCCCTAGCGGGGATTTCGATGAGCAGTTCTTC.

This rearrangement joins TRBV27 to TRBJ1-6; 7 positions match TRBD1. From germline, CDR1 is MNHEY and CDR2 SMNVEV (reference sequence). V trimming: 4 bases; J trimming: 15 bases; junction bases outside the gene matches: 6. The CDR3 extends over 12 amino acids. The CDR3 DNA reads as TGTGCCAGCAGTTCACAGGGGCCGGACCTCCACTTT. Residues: CASSSQGPDLHF.

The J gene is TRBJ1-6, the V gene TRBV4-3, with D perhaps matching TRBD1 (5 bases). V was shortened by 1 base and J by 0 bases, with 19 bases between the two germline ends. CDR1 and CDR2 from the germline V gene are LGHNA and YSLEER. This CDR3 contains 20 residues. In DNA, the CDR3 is TGCGCCAGCAGCCAAGGAGTGAGCCAGGGCCCCTTCTCCTATAATTCACCCCTCCACTTT. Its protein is CASSQGVSQGPFSYNSPLHF.

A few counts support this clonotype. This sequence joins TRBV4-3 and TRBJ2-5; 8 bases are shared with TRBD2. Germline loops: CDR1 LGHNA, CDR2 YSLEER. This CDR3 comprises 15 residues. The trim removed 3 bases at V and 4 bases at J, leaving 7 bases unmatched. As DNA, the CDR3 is TGCGCCAGCAGCCATGGCGGGGGGCGGGGAGAGACCCAGTACTTC. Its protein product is CASSHGGGRGETQYF.

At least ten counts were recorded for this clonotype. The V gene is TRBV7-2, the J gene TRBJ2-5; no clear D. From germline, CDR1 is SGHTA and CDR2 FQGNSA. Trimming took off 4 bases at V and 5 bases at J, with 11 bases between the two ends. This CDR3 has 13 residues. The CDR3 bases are TGTGCCAGCAGCTCCGGGCCGTTCGAGACCCAGTACTTC. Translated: CASSSGPFETQYF.

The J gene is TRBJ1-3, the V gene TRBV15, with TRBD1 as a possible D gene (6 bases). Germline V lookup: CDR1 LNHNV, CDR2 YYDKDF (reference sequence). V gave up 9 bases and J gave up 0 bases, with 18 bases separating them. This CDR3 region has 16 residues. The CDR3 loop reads CATGKQGPPSGNTIYF. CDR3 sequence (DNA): TGTGCCACGGGGAAACAGGGTCCCCCCTCTGGAAACACCATATATTTT.

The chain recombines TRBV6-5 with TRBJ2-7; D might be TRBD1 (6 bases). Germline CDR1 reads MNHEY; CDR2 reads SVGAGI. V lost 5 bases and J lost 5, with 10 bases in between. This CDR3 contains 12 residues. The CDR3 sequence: CASSDNRDEQYF. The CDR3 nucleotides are TGTGCCAGCAGTGACAACAGGGACGAGCAGTACTTC.

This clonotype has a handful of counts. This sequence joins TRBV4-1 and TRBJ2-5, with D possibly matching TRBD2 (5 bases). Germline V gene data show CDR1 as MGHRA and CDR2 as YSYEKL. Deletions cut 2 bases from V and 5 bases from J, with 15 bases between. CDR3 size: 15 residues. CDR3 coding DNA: TGCGCCAGCAGCCAAACTAGGGCTGCGGCGGAGACCCAGTACTTC. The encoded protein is CASSQTRAAAETQYF.

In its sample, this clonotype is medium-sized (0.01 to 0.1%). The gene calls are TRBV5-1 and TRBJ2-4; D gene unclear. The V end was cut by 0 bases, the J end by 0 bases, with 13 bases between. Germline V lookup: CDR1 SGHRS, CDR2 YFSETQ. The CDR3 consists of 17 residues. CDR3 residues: CASSLAFEKAAKNIQYF. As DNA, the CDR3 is TGCGCCAGCAGCTTGGCTTTTGAGAAGGCAGCCAAAAACATTCAGTACTTC.

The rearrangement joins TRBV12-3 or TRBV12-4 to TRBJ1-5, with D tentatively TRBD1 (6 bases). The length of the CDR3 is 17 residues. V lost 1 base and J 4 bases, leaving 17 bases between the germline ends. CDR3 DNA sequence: TGTGCCAGCAGTTTAGACGCTTACCCAGGGGTTAATCAGCCCCAGCATTTT. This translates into CASSLDAYPGVNQPQHF.